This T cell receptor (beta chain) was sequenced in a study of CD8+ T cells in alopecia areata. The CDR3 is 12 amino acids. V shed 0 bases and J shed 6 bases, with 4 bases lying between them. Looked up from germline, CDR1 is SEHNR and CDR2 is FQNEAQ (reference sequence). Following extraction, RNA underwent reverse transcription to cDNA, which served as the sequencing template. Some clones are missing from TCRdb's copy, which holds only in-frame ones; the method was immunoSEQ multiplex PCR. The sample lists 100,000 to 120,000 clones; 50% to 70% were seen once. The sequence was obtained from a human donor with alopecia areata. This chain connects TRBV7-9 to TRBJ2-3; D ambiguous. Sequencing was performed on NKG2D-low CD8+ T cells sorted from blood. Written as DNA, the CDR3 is TGTGCCAGCAGCTTAGCGAAGGATACGCAGTATTTT. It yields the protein CASSLAKDTQYF.